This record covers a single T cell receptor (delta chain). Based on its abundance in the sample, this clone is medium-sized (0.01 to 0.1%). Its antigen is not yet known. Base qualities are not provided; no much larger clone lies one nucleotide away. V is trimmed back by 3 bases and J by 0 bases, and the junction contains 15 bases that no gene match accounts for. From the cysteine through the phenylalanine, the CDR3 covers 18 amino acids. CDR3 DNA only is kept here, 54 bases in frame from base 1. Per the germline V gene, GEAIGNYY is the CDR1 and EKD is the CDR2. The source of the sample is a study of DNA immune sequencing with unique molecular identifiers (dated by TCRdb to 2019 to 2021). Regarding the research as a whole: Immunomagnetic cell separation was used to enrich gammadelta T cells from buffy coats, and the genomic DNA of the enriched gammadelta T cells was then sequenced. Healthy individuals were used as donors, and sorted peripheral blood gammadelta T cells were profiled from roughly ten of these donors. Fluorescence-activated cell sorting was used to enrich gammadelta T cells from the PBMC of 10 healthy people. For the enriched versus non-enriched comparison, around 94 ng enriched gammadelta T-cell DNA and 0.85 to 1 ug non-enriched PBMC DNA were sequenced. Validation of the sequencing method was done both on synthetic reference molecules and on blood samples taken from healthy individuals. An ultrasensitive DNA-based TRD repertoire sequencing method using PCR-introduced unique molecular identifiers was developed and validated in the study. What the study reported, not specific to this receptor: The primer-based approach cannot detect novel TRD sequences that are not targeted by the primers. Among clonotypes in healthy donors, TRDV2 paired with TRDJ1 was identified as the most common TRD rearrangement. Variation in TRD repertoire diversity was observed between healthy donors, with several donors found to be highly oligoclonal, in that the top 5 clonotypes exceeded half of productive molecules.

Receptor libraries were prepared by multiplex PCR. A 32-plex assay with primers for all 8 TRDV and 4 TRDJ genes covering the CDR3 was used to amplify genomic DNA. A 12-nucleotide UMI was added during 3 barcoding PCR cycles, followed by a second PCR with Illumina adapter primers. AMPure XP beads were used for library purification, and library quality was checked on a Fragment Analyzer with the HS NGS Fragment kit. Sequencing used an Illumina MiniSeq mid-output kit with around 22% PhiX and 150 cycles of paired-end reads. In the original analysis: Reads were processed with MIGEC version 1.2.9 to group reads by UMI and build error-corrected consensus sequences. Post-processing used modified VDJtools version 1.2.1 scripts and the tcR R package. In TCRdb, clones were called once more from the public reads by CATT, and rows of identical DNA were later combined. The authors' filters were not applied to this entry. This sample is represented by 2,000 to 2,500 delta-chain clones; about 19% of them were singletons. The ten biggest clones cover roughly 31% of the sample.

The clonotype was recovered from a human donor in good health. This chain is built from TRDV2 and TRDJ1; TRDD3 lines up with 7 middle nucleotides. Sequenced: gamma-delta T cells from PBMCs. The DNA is TGTGCCTGTGACGGATTAAGGGGGGATCAGGAGTACACCGATAAACTCATCTTT. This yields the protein CACDGLRGDQEYTDKLIF.